The rows below give T cell receptor beta chains drawn from one sample of a study of low-dose radiotherapy and immunotherapy resistance in tumors. One entry per CDR3 protein, called by TCRdb with MiXCR from the reads. This table holds about 100,000 distinct CDR3 sequences, around 20% found once. Specimen: PBMCs, collected after low-dose radiotherapy plus immunotherapy. The origin of the receptors is a male donor with prostate cancer. The CDR3 runs from the conserved cysteine through the conserved F or W. Fields, in order: clone size, D gene, J gene, V gene, CDR3 protein, CDR3 DNA. A D gene is named only where the DNA matches it firmly. Clone size is not always given. Where it is, it says once, few, many or a class for expanded clones.

size: NA; D: NA; J: TRBJ2-7; V: TRBV28; CDR3: CASTPGQPYEQYF; DNA: TGTGCCAGCACGCCAGGGCAGCCCTACGAGCAGTACTTC
size: many; D: NA; J: TRBJ1-2; V: TRBV5-1; CDR3: CASSLTGSNYGYTF; DNA: TGCGCCAGCAGCTTGACAGGGTCCAACTATGGCTACACCTTC
size: few; D: NA; J: TRBJ2-5; V: TRBV24-1; CDR3: CATSDLIEETQYF; DNA: TGTGCCACCAGTGATTTGATCGAAGAGACCCAGTACTTC
size: few; D: NA; J: TRBJ2-7; V: TRBV20-1; CDR3: CSAHHSEGSSFYEQYF; DNA: TGCAGTGCACATCATTCCGAAGGCAGTTCTTTCTACGAGCAGTACTTC
size: NA; D: NA; J: TRBJ1-5; V: TRBV12-3/TRBV12-4; CDR3: CASSPDGGDQPQHF; DNA: TGTGCCAGCAGTCCGGACGGGGGCGATCAGCCCCAGCATTTT
size: many; D: NA; J: TRBJ2-3; V: TRBV29-1; CDR3: CSVDPGLGTDTQYF; DNA: TGCAGCGTTGATCCGGGACTCGGCACAGATACGCAGTATTTT
size: few; D: NA; J: TRBJ1-4; V: TRBV6-1; CDR3: CASSPVGRKLFF; DNA: TGTGCCAGCAGCCCGGTGGGTCGAAAACTGTTTTTT
size: many; D: NA; J: TRBJ2-7; V: TRBV12-3/TRBV12-4; CDR3: CASSLRNLGQYF; DNA: TGTGCCAGCAGTTTAAGGAACCTCGGGCAGTACTTC
size: many; D: NA; J: TRBJ2-2; V: TRBV11-3; CDR3: CASSLESGFTGELFF; DNA: TGTGCCAGCAGCTTAGAGTCTGGTTTCACCGGGGAGCTGTTTTTT
size: NA; D: NA; J: TRBJ2-5; V: TRBV13; CDR3: CASSPMSGGETQYF; DNA: TGTGCCAGCAGCCCAATGTCGGGCGGGGAGACCCAGTACTTC
size: many; D: TRBD2; J: TRBJ2-3; V: TRBV18; CDR3: CASSPGLGYGDTQYF; DNA: TGTGCCAGCTCACCCGGACTAGGTTATGGAGATACGCAGTATTTT
size: few; D: NA; J: TRBJ1-1; V: TRBV20-1; CDR3: CSAPKMNTEAFF; DNA: TGCAGTGCCCCGAAGATGAACACTGAAGCTTTCTTT
size: many; D: TRBD2; J: TRBJ2-3; V: TRBV7-8; CDR3: CASSLDYAGTSGYTDMQYF; DNA: TGTGCCAGCAGCTTAGACTATGCCGGGACTAGCGGCTACACAGATATGCAGTATTTT
size: many; D: NA; J: TRBJ1-5; V: TRBV6-2/TRBV6-3; CDR3: CASSLPKKSNQPQHF; DNA: TGTGCCAGCAGTCTCCCGAAAAAAAGCAATCAGCCCCAGCATTTT
size: many; D: NA; J: TRBJ2-2; V: TRBV6-6; CDR3: CASSYLVGSNTGELFF; DNA: TGTGCCAGCAGTTACTTAGTTGGATCGAACACCGGGGAGCTGTTTTTT
size: many; D: TRBD1; J: TRBJ2-3; V: TRBV5-4; CDR3: CASSVPGQGIDTQYF; DNA: TGTGCCAGCAGCGTTCCGGGACAGGGAATTGATACGCAGTATTTT